The entry below describes one TCR beta chain. Its target is not known. Produced via immunoSEQ multiplex PCR; TCRdb's table is partial and in-frame only. In the table there are approximately 2,200,000 clones, under 95% of which are singletons. CD45RO-negative CD8 cells positively selected for CCR7 made up the naive population, which excluded terminally differentiated effector memory CD45RA+ cells. This entry is derived from a study of shared clonotypes between healthy human individuals. Study-level points and caveats: Around 4.7% of naive CD4 clonotypes were shared across four donors. Limitation of the genetic and exposure-history diversity represented came from the few donors.

Trimming took 3 bases from V and 2 from J; bases not matched to a gene: 7. CDR1 and CDR2 from the germline V gene are MNHNS and SASEGT. The CDR3 is 16 amino acids. The chain uses TRBV6-1 and TRBJ1-5; 7 positions match TRBD1. The specimen sequenced was naive CD8+ T cells from PBMCs. The clonotype was recovered from a man aged 18 to 30 in good health. Some clones in this sample may be carry-over from other donors' samples. In nucleotides, the CDR3 is TGTGCCAGCAGTGAGCGACAGGGAGGAGGCAATCAGCCCCAGCATTTT. Translation gives CASSERQGGGNQPQHF.